The clone carrying this TCR beta chain has a handful of counts. The authors obtained PBMCs from 10 ml of fresh peripheral blood. V lost 6 bases and J lost 9, with 24 bases in between. This CDR3 is 15 amino acids long. These data are taken from a study of T cells in Graves' hyperthyroidism and ophthalmopathy. TCR beta CDR3 sequences were amplified from RNA transcripts. The TCR CDR3 was amplified in a first-round RT-PCR using the HTBI primer set. Via MiXCR, TCRdb re-called the multiplex PCR reads, giving one row per CDR3 protein. The table records 800,000 or so distinct CDR3 sequences, 35% to 40% of them present only once.

This chain links TRBV12-3 or TRBV12-4 with TRBJ2-7, with a tentative D call TRBD2 (5 bases). Sequencing was carried out using blood. This TCR came from a man aged 18 to 35 with Graves' hyperthyroidism. For the CDR3, the DNA is TGTGCCAGCAGCTCCGCCCAGCGGCCCCAAAGCGGGCAGTACTTC. Amino acids: CASSSAQRPQSGQYF.